This is a list of T cell receptor beta chains from one sample in a study of pediatric ulcerative colitis. The assay was immunoSEQ multiplex PCR, and TCRdb's table has in-frame clones only and misses some. The table lists about 20,000 clones, just under 75% of them singletons. The sample taken for sequencing was gut tissue. The receptor set was obtained from a boy aged 5-17 years with moderate ulcerative colitis. CDR3s include the opening cysteine and the closing phenylalanine or tryptophan. Each record gives: clone size, D gene, V gene, J gene, CDR3 protein, CDR3 DNA. The D gene is left open where the match is weak. Rows give clone size only sometimes, using once, few, many, or a class for an expanded clone.

clone size: once
D gene: TRBD1
V gene: TRBV5-1
J gene: TRBJ2-7
CDR3 protein: CASSGGQAGDEQYF
CDR3 DNA: TGCGCCAGCAGCGGGGGACAGGCAGGCGACGAGCAGTACTTC

clone size: NA
D gene: NA
V gene: TRBV7-2
J gene: TRBJ1-1
CDR3 protein: CASSLGWGQQNTEAFF
CDR3 DNA: TGTGCCAGCAGCTTAGGGTGGGGGCAGCAGAACACTGAAGCTTTCTTT

clone size: NA
D gene: TRBD1
V gene: TRBV19
J gene: TRBJ1-1
CDR3 protein: CASSTDRDTEAFF
CDR3 DNA: TGTGCCAGTAGTACCGACAGGGACACTGAAGCTTTCTTT

clone size: NA
D gene: NA
V gene: TRBV19
J gene: TRBJ1-4
CDR3 protein: CASSIRQSEKLFF
CDR3 DNA: TGTGCCAGTAGTATTCGTCAATCCGAAAAACTGTTTTTT

clone size: few
D gene: NA
V gene: TRBV7-9
J gene: TRBJ1-3
CDR3 protein: CASSLDGRAGNTIYF
CDR3 DNA: TGTGCCAGCAGCTTAGACGGCAGGGCTGGAAACACCATATATTTT

clone size: NA
D gene: NA
V gene: TRBV18
J gene: TRBJ1-3
CDR3 protein: CASSPDTSGNTIYF
CDR3 DNA: TGTGCCAGCTCACCGGATACGTCTGGAAACACCATATATTTT

clone size: NA
D gene: NA
V gene: TRBV11-3
J gene: TRBJ2-1
CDR3 protein: CASSLGMGGQDNEQFF
CDR3 DNA: TGTGCCAGCAGCTTAGGGATGGGGGGGCAGGACAATGAGCAGTTCTTC

clone size: NA
D gene: NA
V gene: TRBV15
J gene: TRBJ1-4
CDR3 protein: CATSREGVDEKLFF
CDR3 DNA: TGTGCCACCAGCAGAGAAGGCGTGGATGAAAAACTGTTTTTT

clone size: few
D gene: NA
V gene: TRBV5-1
J gene: TRBJ2-7
CDR3 protein: CASTRADRYEQYF
CDR3 DNA: TGCGCCAGCACCAGGGCGGATCGTTACGAGCAGTACTTC

clone size: NA
D gene: NA
V gene: TRBV6-5
J gene: TRBJ2-5
CDR3 protein: CASSYGGGGETQYF
CDR3 DNA: TGTGCCAGCAGTTACGGCGGGGGCGGAGAGACCCAGTACTTC

clone size: NA
D gene: NA
V gene: TRBV6-6
J gene: TRBJ2-2
CDR3 protein: CASRSLLRGTGELFF
CDR3 DNA: TGTGCCAGCAGGTCTCTTTTGAGGGGGACCGGGGAGCTGTTTTTT

clone size: NA
D gene: NA
V gene: TRBV25-1
J gene: TRBJ2-4
CDR3 protein: CASSEWVSKNIQYF
CDR3 DNA: TGTGCCAGCAGTGAATGGGTCTCCAAAAACATTCAGTACTTC

clone size: NA
D gene: NA
V gene: TRBV11-1
J gene: TRBJ1-1
CDR3 protein: CASRLGSLNTEAFF
CDR3 DNA: TGTGCCAGCAGGTTGGGCAGTTTGAACACTGAAGCTTTCTTT

clone size: NA
D gene: NA
V gene: TRBV2
J gene: TRBJ1-1
CDR3 protein: CASSDWTSGGATEAFF
CDR3 DNA: TGTGCCAGCAGTGATTGGACGTCGGGAGGGGCCACTGAAGCTTTCTTT

clone size: once
D gene: NA
V gene: TRBV9
J gene: TRBJ2-2
CDR3 protein: CASSPGRFLNTGELFF
CDR3 DNA: TGTGCCAGCAGCCCGGGGCGATTTCTGAACACCGGGGAGCTGTTTTTT

clone size: NA
D gene: NA
V gene: TRBV7-6
J gene: TRBJ1-2
CDR3 protein: CASSLTDTNYGYTF
CDR3 DNA: TGTGCCAGCAGCTTGACAGACACTAACTATGGCTACACCTTC

clone size: NA
D gene: NA
V gene: TRBV7-8
J gene: TRBJ2-1
CDR3 protein: CASSLNREQFF
CDR3 DNA: TGTGCCAGCAGCCTGAACAGGGAGCAGTTCTTC

clone size: few
D gene: NA
V gene: TRBV6-5
J gene: TRBJ1-2
CDR3 protein: CASSFVGSRDKGGYTF
CDR3 DNA: TGTGCCAGCAGTTTCGTGGGTAGTCGGGATAAGGGGGGCTACACCTTC

clone size: NA
D gene: TRBD1
V gene: TRBV23-1
J gene: TRBJ2-3
CDR3 protein: CASSQGAGTGVADTQYF
CDR3 DNA: TGCGCCAGCAGCCAAGGGGCTGGGACAGGGGTCGCAGATACGCAGTATTTT

clone size: once
D gene: TRBD2
V gene: TRBV9
J gene: TRBJ2-3
CDR3 protein: CASTPRVGGGAGDTQYF
CDR3 DNA: TGTGCCAGCACCCCGCGTGTGGGCGGGGGGGCCGGTGATACGCAGTATTTT

clone size: once
D gene: TRBD2
V gene: TRBV7-3
J gene: TRBJ2-1
CDR3 protein: CASSFASGSYNEQFF
CDR3 DNA: TGTGCCAGCAGCTTTGCTAGCGGGTCCTACAATGAGCAGTTCTTC

clone size: once
D gene: NA
V gene: TRBV15
J gene: TRBJ2-3
CDR3 protein: CATSRDLDSPDTQYF
CDR3 DNA: TGTGCCACCAGCAGAGATCTCGATAGCCCAGATACGCAGTATTTT

clone size: NA
D gene: NA
V gene: TRBV12-5
J gene: TRBJ2-6
CDR3 protein: CASGLTLGGGSGANVLTF
CDR3 DNA: TGTGCTAGTGGTTTGACCCTGGGCGGTGGCTCTGGGGCCAACGTCCTGACTTTC

clone size: few
D gene: TRBD2
V gene: TRBV2
J gene: TRBJ2-2
CDR3 protein: CASSEERWGSGRANTGELFF
CDR3 DNA: TGTGCCAGCAGTGAAGAAAGATGGGGTAGCGGGAGGGCGAACACCGGGGAGCTGTTTTTT

clone size: NA
D gene: TRBD2
V gene: TRBV2
J gene: TRBJ2-2
CDR3 protein: CASSPLGGTTNTGELFF
CDR3 DNA: TGTGCCAGCTCTCCGTTGGGCGGGACTACGAACACCGGGGAGCTGTTTTTT

clone size: NA
D gene: NA
V gene: TRBV14
J gene: TRBJ2-2
CDR3 protein: CASSQMTGELFF
CDR3 DNA: TGTGCCAGCAGCCAGATGACCGGGGAGCTGTTTTTT

clone size: NA
D gene: NA
V gene: TRBV27
J gene: TRBJ1-2
CDR3 protein: CASRGAGYGYTF
CDR3 DNA: TGTGCCAGCAGAGGGGCAGGGTATGGCTACACCTTC

clone size: NA
D gene: NA
V gene: TRBV5-6
J gene: TRBJ2-3
CDR3 protein: CASSLGRGDTDTQYF
CDR3 DNA: TGTGCCAGCAGCCTGGGGCGGGGCGACACAGATACGCAGTATTTT

clone size: NA
D gene: TRBD1
V gene: TRBV5-6
J gene: TRBJ2-3
CDR3 protein: CASSLRNRGVRGTDTQYF
CDR3 DNA: TGTGCCAGCAGCCTCCGGAACAGGGGTGTCCGGGGCACAGATACGCAGTATTTT

clone size: NA
D gene: NA
V gene: TRBV5-4
J gene: TRBJ2-5
CDR3 protein: CASSGWGFSETQYF
CDR3 DNA: TGTGCCAGCAGCGGCTGGGGGTTCTCAGAGACCCAGTACTTC

clone size: NA
D gene: NA
V gene: TRBV19
J gene: TRBJ2-7
CDR3 protein: CASSIARGTYEQYF
CDR3 DNA: TGTGCCAGTAGTATAGCTCGGGGAACCTACGAGCAGTACTTC

clone size: NA
D gene: TRBD2
V gene: TRBV2
J gene: TRBJ2-1
CDR3 protein: CASIGLAGGPIHNEQFF
CDR3 DNA: TGTGCCAGCATTGGGCTAGCGGGAGGGCCTATCCACAATGAGCAGTTCTTC

clone size: NA
D gene: TRBD1
V gene: TRBV27
J gene: TRBJ1-1
CDR3 protein: CASSRTGSITEAFF
CDR3 DNA: TGTGCCAGCAGTCGGACAGGATCGATCACTGAAGCTTTCTTT

clone size: NA
D gene: TRBD2
V gene: TRBV18
J gene: TRBJ2-1
CDR3 protein: CASSPPPLAGVYNEQFF
CDR3 DNA: TGTGCCAGCTCACCACCCCCTCTAGCGGGAGTCTACAATGAGCAGTTCTTC

clone size: NA
D gene: NA
V gene: TRBV5-1
J gene: TRBJ2-7
CDR3 protein: CASSLARYYEQYF
CDR3 DNA: TGCGCCAGCAGCTTGGCTCGCTACTACGAGCAGTACTTC

clone size: NA
D gene: TRBD2
V gene: TRBV5-4
J gene: TRBJ2-1
CDR3 protein: CASSLGPSGRADEQFF
CDR3 DNA: TGTGCCAGCAGCCTGGGGCCTAGCGGGAGGGCGGATGAGCAGTTCTTC

clone size: NA
D gene: TRBD2
V gene: TRBV15
J gene: TRBJ2-5
CDR3 protein: CATSRDFSAGGGETQYF
CDR3 DNA: TGTGCCACCAGCAGAGATTTTAGCGCGGGAGGGGGCGAGACCCAGTACTTC

clone size: NA
D gene: NA
V gene: TRBV11-2
J gene: TRBJ2-2
CDR3 protein: CASSLFPRLGTGELFF
CDR3 DNA: TGTGCCAGCAGCTTATTTCCCAGACTGGGAACCGGGGAGCTGTTTTTT

clone size: few
D gene: NA
V gene: TRBV5-4
J gene: TRBJ1-4
CDR3 protein: CAVRQATNEKLFF
CDR3 DNA: TGTGCCGTCAGACAGGCAACTAATGAAAAACTGTTTTTT

clone size: NA
D gene: TRBD1
V gene: TRBV5-1
J gene: TRBJ1-2
CDR3 protein: CASSLTGDRGPQSYTF
CDR3 DNA: TGCGCCAGCAGCTTGACAGGTGACAGGGGACCGCAGAGCTACACCTTC

clone size: NA
D gene: NA
V gene: TRBV6-1
J gene: TRBJ1-2
CDR3 protein: CASSESGRAGGYTF
CDR3 DNA: TGTGCCAGCAGTGAATCGGGCAGGGCAGGTGGCTACACCTTC

clone size: NA
D gene: NA
V gene: TRBV7-8
J gene: TRBJ1-3
CDR3 protein: CASSLFGSSGNTIYF
CDR3 DNA: TGTGCCAGCAGCTTATTCGGGAGCTCTGGAAACACCATATATTTT

clone size: NA
D gene: NA
V gene: TRBV9
J gene: TRBJ2-5
CDR3 protein: CASSGLPEETQYF
CDR3 DNA: TGTGCCAGCAGCGGACTACCAGAAGAGACCCAGTACTTC

clone size: NA
D gene: NA
V gene: TRBV7-8
J gene: TRBJ2-5
CDR3 protein: CASSLVVLDETQYF
CDR3 DNA: TGTGCCAGCAGCTTAGTAGTGCTGGATGAGACCCAGTACTTC

clone size: NA
D gene: NA
V gene: TRBV6-4
J gene: TRBJ2-3
CDR3 protein: CASSASSTDTQYF
CDR3 DNA: TGTGCCAGCAGTGCTAGCAGCACAGATACGCAGTATTTT